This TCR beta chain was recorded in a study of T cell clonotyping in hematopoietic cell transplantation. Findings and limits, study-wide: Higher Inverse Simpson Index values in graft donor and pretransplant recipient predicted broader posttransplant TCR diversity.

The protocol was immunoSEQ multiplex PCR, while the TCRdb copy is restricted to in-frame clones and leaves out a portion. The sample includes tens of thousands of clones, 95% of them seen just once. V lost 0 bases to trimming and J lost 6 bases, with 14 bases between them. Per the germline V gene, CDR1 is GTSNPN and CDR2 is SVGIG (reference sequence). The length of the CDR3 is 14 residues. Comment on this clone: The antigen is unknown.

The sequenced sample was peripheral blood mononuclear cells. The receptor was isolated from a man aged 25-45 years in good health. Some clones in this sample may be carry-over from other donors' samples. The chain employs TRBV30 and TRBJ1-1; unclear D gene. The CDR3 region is CAWSVAPVRPEAFF. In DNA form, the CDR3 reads TGTGCCTGGAGTGTCGCCCCGGTTAGACCTGAAGCTTTCTTT. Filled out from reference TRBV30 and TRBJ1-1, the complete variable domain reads SQTIHQWPATLVQPVGSPLSLECTVEGTSNPNLYWYRQAAGRGLQLLFYSVGIGQISSEVPQNLSASRPQDRQFILSSKKLLLSDSGFYLCAWSVAPVRPEAFFGQGTRLTVV.